The 22 T cell receptor beta chains reported below all come from one sample, sequenced in a study of blood T cells in healthy people across ages. The authors ran a second PCR of about 7 to 11 cycles using a sample-barcoded 5' primer and a J-beta primer mix. TCRdb recomputed calls from the 5' RACE reads with MiXCR, one row per CDR3 protein. The sample lists 780,000 or so distinct CDR3 sequences; more than 55% were seen once. Sequenced input: blood. These receptors originate from a middle-aged man in good health.

This clonotype was found a few times. Compared with germline, one end of the junction differs, possibly owing to a read error. The chain employs TRBV5-1 and TRBJ2-6; no clear D gene. The germline V gene encodes CDR1 SGHRS and CDR2 YFSETQ. CDR3 length: 17 residues. The CDR3 reads CASSLAAGRSGANVLTF. The CDR3 DNA sequence: TGTGCCAGCAGCTTAGCTGCCGGACGCTCTGGGGCCAACGTCCTGACTTTC. Using reference TRBV5-1 and TRBJ2-6 for the parts outside the CDR3, the full variable domain is KAGVTQTPRYLIKTRGQQVTLSCSPISGHRSVSWYQQTPGQGLQFLFEYFSETQRNKGNFPGRFSGRQFSNSRSEMNVSTLELGDSALYLCASSLAAGRSGANVLTFGAGSRLTVL.

J is TRBJ2-7 and V is TRBV6-2 or TRBV6-3; TRBD1 might be the D (5 bases). With 2 bases removed from V and 3 bases from J, the gap between germline ends came to 14 bases. The CDR3 is 15 residues long. The germline gives CDR1 MNHEY, CDR2 SVGEGT. CDR3 sequence reads: CASSYDSKAYYEQYF. DNA for the CDR3: TGTGCCAGCAGTTACGACAGTAAAGCGTACTACGAGCAGTACTTC.

The rearrangement uses TRBV7-6 and TRBJ1-6; possible D gene TRBD1, 6 bases. The CDR3 totals 15 residues. Between the trimmed V and J ends, which lost 5 bases and 0 bases, there was a span of 8 bases. Looked up from germline, CDR1 is SGHVS and CDR2 is FNYEAQ. CDR3 sequence reads: CASSPDSSYNSPLHF. The CDR3 bases are TGTGCCAGCAGCCCGGACAGCTCCTATAATTCACCCCTCCACTTT.

The chain employs TRBV20-1 and TRBJ1-5, with TRBD1 as a possible D gene (5 bases). CDR3 length: 15 residues. Germline assignment: CDR1 DFQATT and CDR2 SNEGSKA (reference sequence). V lost 6 bases, J lost 0 bases, and 15 bases lay in between. This CDR3 reads CSASYLTDSNQPQHF. As DNA, the CDR3 is TGCAGTGCCTCCTACCTGACAGATAGCAATCAGCCCCAGCATTTT.

The gene calls are TRBV19 and TRBJ2-1; possible D gene TRBD1, 6 bases. The CDR3 runs to 12 residues. V was trimmed by 6 bases and J by 7 bases, leaving 10 bases between them. CDR1 and CDR2 (germline): LNHDA, SQIVND (reference sequence). DNA of the CDR3: TGTGCCAGTAGCGTACAGGGTAATGAGCAGTTCTTC. Residues: CASSVQGNEQFF.

This clonotype was detected a few times. The chain employs TRBV5-4 and TRBJ2-7; 12 bases are shared with TRBD2. The end of the DNA is better explained by TRBJ2-5, so the J call may be wrong. CDR1 is SGHNT, CDR2 YYREEE, per germline (reference sequence). The CDR3 extends over 16 amino acids. CDR3 sequence (DNA): TGTGCCAGCAGCCCAATGACTAGCGGGAGTTTGGAGACCCAGTACTTC. Its translation: CASSPMTSGSLETQYF.

The V call is TRBV20-1, the J call TRBJ2-3, with 14 nucleotides matching TRBD2. This CDR3 has 16 residues. The V segment lost 7 bases and the J segment 0 bases; nucleotides outside the gene matches: 6. Per germline, CDR1 DFQATT and CDR2 SNEGSKA (reference sequence). The CDR3 region has the DNA TGCAGTGGGCCCGGGACTAGCGGGGGTAGCACAGATACGCAGTATTTT. Translation: CSGPGTSGGSTDTQYF.

CDR3 in amino acids: CSVDWTNTYNEQFF. Here the CDR3 DNA reads TGCAGCGTTGACTGGACTAATACATACAATGAGCAGTTCTTC. The chain couples TRBV29-1 to TRBJ2-1; a possible D gene is TRBD2 (6 bases). V gave up 3 bases and J gave up 4 bases, with 13 bases separating them. The CDR3 consists of 14 residues. Germline loops: CDR1 SQVTM, CDR2 ANQGSEA.

The V and J genes are TRBV2 and TRBJ2-5, with D possibly TRBD2 on 6 matching bases. V was cut by 4 bases and J by 0 bases, with 12 bases left in between. Germline lookup yields CDR1 SNHLY and CDR2 FYNNEI. This CDR3 has 15 residues. This CDR3 is CASSALAGYQETQYF. The CDR3 nucleotides are TGTGCCAGCAGTGCTCTGGCGGGATACCAAGAGACCCAGTACTTC.

This sequence joins TRBV7-2 and TRBJ2-7; 12 bases agree with TRBD2. V shed 3 bases, J shed 0 bases, and the junction held 6 bases outside the gene matches. This CDR3 is 17 amino acids long. The germline V gene encodes CDR1 SGHTA and CDR2 FQGNSA. The CDR3 region is CASSFGTSGRYSYEQYF. The CDR3 DNA reads TGTGCCAGCAGCTTTGGGACTAGCGGGCGATACTCCTACGAGCAGTACTTC.

This clonotype was seen a few times. V usage is TRBV20-1 and J usage is TRBJ2-5; D is perhaps TRBD1 or TRBD2 (5 bases each). Matching the DNA end better, TRBJ2-7 makes the J call doubtful. CDR3 length equals 11 residues. Germline values: CDR1 DFQATT, CDR2 SNEGSKA (reference sequence). The CDR3 sequence is CSASRDPEQYF. The DNA for the CDR3 is TGCAGTGCTAGTAGGGACCCCGAGCAGTACTTC.

The chain recombines TRBV20-1 with TRBJ1-1, with a possible D match to TRBD1 (6 bases). V was shortened by 0 bases and J by 5 bases, with 13 bases between the two germline ends. The CDR3 sequence is 14 residues long. Germline V gene sequence: CDR1 DFQATT, CDR2 SNEGSKA (reference sequence). This chain's CDR3 is CSARDPDRRTEAFF. The CDR3 DNA reads as TGCAGTGCTAGAGATCCCGACAGGCGGACTGAAGCTTTCTTT.

The rearrangement links TRBV3-1 to TRBJ2-4, with TRBD2 as a possible D gene (5 bases). The V end was cut by 4 bases, the J end by 13 bases, with 20 bases between. CDR3 length equals 14 residues. The germline V gene has CDR1 LGHDT and CDR2 YNNKEL (reference sequence). CDR3 nucleotides: TGTGCCAGCAGCCCGACCCGCGAGGGATTGAAGCAGTACTTC. Protein product: CASSPTREGLKQYF. Full variable domain (missing parts from reference TRBV3-1 and TRBJ2-4): DTAVSQTPKYLVTQMGNDKSIKCEQNLGHDTMYWYKQDSKKFLKIMFSYNNKELIINETVPNRFSPKSPDKAHLNLHINSLELGDSAVYFCASSPTREGLKQYFGAGTRLSVL.

In DNA, the CDR3 is TGTGCCAGCAGTCCAGGGTGGACCCAGTACTTC. Amino acids: CASSPGWTQYF. The chain combines TRBV28 with TRBJ2-5; TRBD1 is a possible D gene (5 bases). CDR1 and CDR2 (germline): MDHEN, SYDVKM. CDR3 size: 11 residues. Deletions cut 5 bases from V and 7 bases from J, with 8 bases between.

This clonotype occurred once. The rearrangement uses TRBV7-2 and TRBJ2-3; no clear D gene. The length of the CDR3 is 13 residues. Germline V CDR1 and CDR2: SGHTA, FQGNSA. V was pared by 3 bases and J by 3 bases, with 7 bases between. CDR3: CTSSFPATDTQYF. DNA for the CDR3: TGTACCAGCAGCTTCCCCGCGACAGATACGCAGTATTTT.

This clonotype was seen more than once but under ten times. The V gene is TRBV20-1, the J gene TRBJ1-2; tentatively, D is TRBD1 (5 bases). The CDR3 runs 13 residues. In germline, CDR1 is DFQATT, CDR2 SNEGSKA (reference sequence). The V gene lost 0 bases and the J gene lost 6 bases, with 11 bases spanning the gap. Here the CDR3 reads CSARDIRGNGYTF. The CDR3 bases are TGCAGTGCTAGAGATATCCGGGGGAATGGCTACACCTTC.

This clonotype occurred a few times. The genes are TRBV6-2 or TRBV6-3 and TRBJ2-7; D call uncertain. V was pared by 2 bases and J by 11 bases, with 10 bases between. CDR3 size: 11 residues. CDR1 and CDR2 from the germline V gene are MNHEY and SVGEGT. In DNA, the CDR3 is TGTGCCAGCAGTTACGACGGGTCAGAGTACTTC. It translates to CASSYDGSEYF.

Here the CDR3 reads CASSLQGLAATYEQYF. The CDR3 DNA reads TGTGCCAGCAGCCTTCAGGGACTAGCGGCGACGTACGAGCAGTACTTC. The J gene is TRBJ2-7, the V gene TRBV27; 11 nucleotides align to TRBD2. The CDR3 is 16 residues long. Germline V gives CDR1 MNHEY, CDR2 SMNVEV (reference sequence). Germline trimming cut 6 bases from V and 4 bases from J; bases unmatched to any gene: 11.

CDR3 residues: CASTTPLADTQYF. In DNA form, the CDR3 reads TGTGCCAGCACCACCCCACTTGCAGATACGCAGTATTTT. This rearrangement joins TRBV7-8 to TRBJ2-3; no reliable D call. CDR1 and CDR2 (germline): SGHVS, FQNEAQ. The V and J ends lost 7 bases and 4 bases respectively, with 12 bases between them. This CDR3 comprises 13 residues.

The chain recombines TRBV6-2 or TRBV6-3 with TRBJ2-5; D is unresolved. CDR3 length equals 17 residues. The ends were cut back, 2 bases at V and 5 bases at J, with 21 bases in the middle. Germline V gene lookup returns CDR1 MNHEY and CDR2 SVGEGT. The CDR3 DNA is TGTGCCAGCAGTTACGACGGCAGCGCGCCCTTGCGGGAGACCCAGTACTTC. It encodes CASSYDGSAPLRETQYF.

The chain uses TRBV5-1 and TRBJ2-7, with a possible D match to TRBD2 (5 bases). The DNA end is more similar to TRBJ2-5, so the J call may be wrong. The CDR3 consists of 14 residues. Germline V CDR1 and CDR2: SGHRS, YFSETQ. CDR3 sequence: CASRSLGGEETQYF. CDR3 bases: TGCGCCAGCAGGTCCTTAGGAGGCGAGGAGACCCAGTACTTC.

The chain joins TRBV9 to TRBJ2-3; 7 bases fit TRBD2. The CDR3 is made up of 15 amino acids. The J segment lost 7 bases and the V segment lost 3 bases, leaving 11 bases of the junction unmatched. CDR1 is SGDLS, CDR2 YYNGEE, per germline. CDR3 sequence: CASSAGGEGGYTQYF. CDR3 sequence (DNA): TGTGCCAGCAGCGCTGGGGGGGAGGGCGGCTATACGCAGTATTTT.